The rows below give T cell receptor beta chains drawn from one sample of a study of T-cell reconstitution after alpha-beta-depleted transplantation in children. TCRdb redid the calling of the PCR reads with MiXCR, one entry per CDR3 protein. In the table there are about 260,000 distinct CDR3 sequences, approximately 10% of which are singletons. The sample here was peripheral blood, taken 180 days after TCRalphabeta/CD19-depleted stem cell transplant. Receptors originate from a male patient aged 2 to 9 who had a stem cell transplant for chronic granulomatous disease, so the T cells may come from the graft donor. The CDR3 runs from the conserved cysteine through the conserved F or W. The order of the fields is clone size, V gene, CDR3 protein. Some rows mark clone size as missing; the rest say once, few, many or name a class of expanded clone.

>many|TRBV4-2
CASSQGQSADYGYTF
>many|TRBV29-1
CSASGTGVYEQYF
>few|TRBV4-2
CASSQDGDYGYTF
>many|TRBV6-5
CASSYSDNRPYGYTF
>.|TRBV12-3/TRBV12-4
CASSPGTRNEQFF
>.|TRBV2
CASSRQSTGTGANVLTF
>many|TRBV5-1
CASSLGAGGETQYF
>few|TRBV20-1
CSAQSGGDSGANVLTF
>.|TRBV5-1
CASSLKAGVSEQYF
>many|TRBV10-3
CAIRLGQRLDMNTGELFF
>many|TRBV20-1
CSVEPGLAGHEQYF
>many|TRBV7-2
CASSLDLVGYGYTF
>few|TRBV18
CASSPVLDAETQYF
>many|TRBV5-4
CASSLVVSSTDTQYF
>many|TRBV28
CASSPSGLAVSEQFF
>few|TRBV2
CASSTGFYGYTF
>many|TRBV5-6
CASSPGLSSTDTQYF
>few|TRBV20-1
CSARGGATRSGANVLTF
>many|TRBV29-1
CSIGGYTF
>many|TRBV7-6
CASSSTENYGYTF
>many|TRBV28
CASSLRYYPWPSTDTQYF
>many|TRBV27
CASSSFRGAKNIQYF
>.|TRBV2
CASRATGVNEKLFF
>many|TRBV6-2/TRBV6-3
CASSYEFNEQFF
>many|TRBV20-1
CSARDLSNTEAFF
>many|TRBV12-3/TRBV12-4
CASSLKGQTDTQYF
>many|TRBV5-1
CASSPEGTGAYEQYF
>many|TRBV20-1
CSARVEQINTGELFF
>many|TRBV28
CASRTLAGGSNEQFF
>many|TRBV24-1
CATSGGTSGRRSSTDTQYF
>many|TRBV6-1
CASSVGTGGNQPQHF